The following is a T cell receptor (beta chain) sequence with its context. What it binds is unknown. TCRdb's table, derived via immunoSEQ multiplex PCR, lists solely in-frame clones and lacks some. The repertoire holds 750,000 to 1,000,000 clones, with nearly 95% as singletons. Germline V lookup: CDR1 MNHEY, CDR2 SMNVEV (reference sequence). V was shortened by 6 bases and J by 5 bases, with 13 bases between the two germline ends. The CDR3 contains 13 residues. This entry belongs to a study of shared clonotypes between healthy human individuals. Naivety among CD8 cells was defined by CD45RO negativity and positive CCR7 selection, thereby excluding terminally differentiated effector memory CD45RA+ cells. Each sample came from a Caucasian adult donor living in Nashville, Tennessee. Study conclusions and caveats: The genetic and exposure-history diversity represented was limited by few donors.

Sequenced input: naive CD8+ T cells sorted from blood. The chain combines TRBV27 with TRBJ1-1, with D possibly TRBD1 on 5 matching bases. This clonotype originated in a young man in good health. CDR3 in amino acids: CASRQTRGTEAFF. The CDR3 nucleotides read TGTGCCAGCAGACAAACCCGGGGGACTGAAGCTTTCTTT.